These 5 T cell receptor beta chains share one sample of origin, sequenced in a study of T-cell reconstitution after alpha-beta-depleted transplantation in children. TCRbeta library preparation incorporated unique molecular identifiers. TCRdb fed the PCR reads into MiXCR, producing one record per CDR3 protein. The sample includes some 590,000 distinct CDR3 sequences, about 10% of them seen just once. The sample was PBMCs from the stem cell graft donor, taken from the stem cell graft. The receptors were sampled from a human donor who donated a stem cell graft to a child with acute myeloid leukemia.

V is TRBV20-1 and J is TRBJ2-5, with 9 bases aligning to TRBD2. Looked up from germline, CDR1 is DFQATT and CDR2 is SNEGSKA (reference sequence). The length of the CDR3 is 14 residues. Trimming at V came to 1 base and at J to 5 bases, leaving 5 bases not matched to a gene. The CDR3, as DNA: TGCAGTGCTAGAGGCGGGAGGGCCGACGAGACCCAGTACTTC. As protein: CSARGGRADETQYF.

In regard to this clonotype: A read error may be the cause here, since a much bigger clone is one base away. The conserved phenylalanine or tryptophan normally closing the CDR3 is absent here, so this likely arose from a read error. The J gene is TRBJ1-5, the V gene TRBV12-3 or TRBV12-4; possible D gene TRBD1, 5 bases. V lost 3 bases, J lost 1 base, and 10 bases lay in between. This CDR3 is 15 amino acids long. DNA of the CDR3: TGTGCCAGCAGTTTTGAGGGGAAGAGCAATCAGCCCCAGCATATT. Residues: CASSFEGKSNQPQHI.

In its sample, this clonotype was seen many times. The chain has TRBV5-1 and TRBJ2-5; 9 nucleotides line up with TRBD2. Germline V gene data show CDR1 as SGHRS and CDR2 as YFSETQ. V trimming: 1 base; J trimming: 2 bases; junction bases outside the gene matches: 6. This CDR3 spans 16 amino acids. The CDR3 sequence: CASSLRPSGAQETQYF. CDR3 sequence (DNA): TGCGCCAGCAGCTTGAGGCCTAGCGGGGCTCAAGAGACCCAGTACTTC. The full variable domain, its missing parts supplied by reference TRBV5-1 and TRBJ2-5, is KAGVTQTPRYLIKTRGQQVTLSCSPISGHRSVSWYQQTPGQGLQFLFEYFSETQRNKGNFPGRFSGRQFSNSRSEMNVSTLELGDSALYLCASSLRPSGAQETQYFGPGTRLLVL.

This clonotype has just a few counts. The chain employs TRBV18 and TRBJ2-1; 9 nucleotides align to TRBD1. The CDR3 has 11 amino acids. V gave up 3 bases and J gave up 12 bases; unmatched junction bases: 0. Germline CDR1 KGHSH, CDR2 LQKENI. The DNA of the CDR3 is TGTGCCAGCTCACCGGACAGGGGGCAGTTCTTC. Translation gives CASSPDRGQFF.

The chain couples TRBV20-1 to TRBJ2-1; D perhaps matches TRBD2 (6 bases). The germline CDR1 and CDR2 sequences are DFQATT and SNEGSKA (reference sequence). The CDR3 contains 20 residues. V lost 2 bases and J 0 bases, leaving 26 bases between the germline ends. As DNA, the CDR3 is TGCAGTGCTAGACCTCAACCGGGACTCACTAAATCGTCCTCCTACAATGAGCAGTTCTTC. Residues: CSARPQPGLTKSSSYNEQFF.